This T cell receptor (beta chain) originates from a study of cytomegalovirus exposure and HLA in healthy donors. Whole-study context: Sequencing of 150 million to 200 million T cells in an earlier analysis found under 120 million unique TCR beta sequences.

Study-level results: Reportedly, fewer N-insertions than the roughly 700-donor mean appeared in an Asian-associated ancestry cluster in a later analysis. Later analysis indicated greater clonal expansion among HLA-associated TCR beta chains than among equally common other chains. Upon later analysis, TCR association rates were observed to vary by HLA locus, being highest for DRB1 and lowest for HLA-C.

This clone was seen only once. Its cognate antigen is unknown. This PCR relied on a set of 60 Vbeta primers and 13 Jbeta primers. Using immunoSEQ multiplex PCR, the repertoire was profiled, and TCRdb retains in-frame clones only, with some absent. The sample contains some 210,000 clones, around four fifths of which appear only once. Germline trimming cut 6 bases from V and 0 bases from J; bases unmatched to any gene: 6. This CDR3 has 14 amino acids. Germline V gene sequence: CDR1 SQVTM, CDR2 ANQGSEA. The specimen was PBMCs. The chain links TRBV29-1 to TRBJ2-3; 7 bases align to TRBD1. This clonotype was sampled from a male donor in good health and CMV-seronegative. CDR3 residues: CSVDGTASTDTQYF. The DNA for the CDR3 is TGCAGCGTGGACGGGACAGCGAGCACAGATACGCAGTATTTT.